These 13 T cell receptor beta chains originate from one sample sequenced in a study of T cell responses to AZD1222 COVID-19 vaccine. This table comes from immunoSEQ multiplex PCR, and its TCRdb copy is limited to in-frame clones, with some not included. The data show approximately 210,000 clones, around 94% seen once. The source was peripheral blood, collected 28 days after the second dose of the MenACWY control vaccine. These TCRs come from an adult who received the MenACWY meningococcal vaccine as a control.

This sequence joins TRBV10-3 and TRBJ2-3, with D tentatively TRBD2 (5 bases). Germline-derived CDR1 and CDR2 are ENHRY and SYGVKD. With 2 bases removed from V and 1 base from J, the gap between germline ends came to 13 bases. The CDR3 has 16 amino acids. This CDR3 reads CAISEGAERGTDTQYF. CDR3 in DNA: TGTGCCATCAGTGAGGGAGCGGAACGTGGCACAGATACGCAGTATTTT.

The V and J genes are TRBV7-3 and TRBJ1-6, with D maybe TRBD1 (6 bases). Between the trimmed V and J ends, which lost 5 bases and 10 bases, there was a span of 12 bases. The CDR3 loop spans 13 amino acids. Per germline, CDR1 SGHTA and CDR2 FQGTGA. Written as DNA, the CDR3 is TGTGCCAGCAGCCCCGGGACAAGATCACCCCTCCACTTT. Translating it yields CASSPGTRSPLHF. Complete variable domain (other parts from reference TRBV7-3 and TRBJ1-6): GAGVSQTPSNKVTEKGKYVELRCDPISGHTALYWYRQSLGQGPEFLIYFQGTGAADDSGLPNDRFFAVRPEGSVSTLKIQRTERGDSAVYLCASSPGTRSPLHFGNGTRLTVT.

The chain recombines TRBV6-1 with TRBJ2-3; D remains unclear. Germline CDR1 and CDR2: MNHNS and SASEGT. V was pared by 0 bases and J by 0 bases, with 7 bases between. The CDR3 runs 15 residues. CDR3 residues: CASSEAPLSTDTQYF. The CDR3 bases are TGTGCCAGCAGTGAAGCACCGTTGAGCACAGATACGCAGTATTTT.

The table lists this clone with a count of one. V usage is TRBV9 and J usage is TRBJ2-5, with 7 bases identical to TRBD2. The CDR3 is made up of 14 amino acids. From germline, CDR1 is SGDLS and CDR2 YYNGEE. Germline trimming cut 5 bases from V and 2 bases from J; bases unmatched to any gene: 6. CDR3 loop: CASSTGGVQETQYF. Written as DNA, the CDR3 is TGTGCCAGCAGTACGGGGGGAGTACAAGAGACCCAGTACTTC. Drawing the rest from reference TRBV9 and TRBJ2-5, the complete variable domain is DSGVTQTPKHLITATGQRVTLRCSPRSGDLSVYWYQQSLDQGLQFLIQYYNGEERAKGNILERFSAQQFPDLHSELNLSSLELGDSALYFCASSTGGVQETQYFGPGTRLLVL.

This clone was counted once. The chain is built from TRBV4-3 and TRBJ2-3; 9 bases agree with TRBD1. Looked up from germline, CDR1 is LGHNA and CDR2 is YSLEER. The ends lost 0 bases at V and 2 bases at J; junction bases unmatched: 6. CDR3 length equals 17 residues. CDR3 DNA sequence: TGCGCCAGCAGCCAAGACGAACAGGGGGCGTCCACAGATACGCAGTATTTT. Protein product: CASSQDEQGASTDTQYF.

CDR3 DNA: TGTGCCAGCAGTCAACAGGGGGTAAGGACTGAAGCTTTCTTT. Translated, it gives CASSQQGVRTEAFF. This sequence joins TRBV6-5 and TRBJ1-1; 8 bases line up with TRBD1. Germline V gene lookup returns CDR1 MNHEY and CDR2 SVGAGI. The CDR3 has 14 amino acids. The V gene end was trimmed by 5 bases and the J gene end by 5 bases; junction bases not matched to a gene: 7.

This chain uses TRBV10-3 with TRBJ1-6; D possibly corresponds to TRBD1 (6 bases). This CDR3 has 14 amino acids. Between the trimmed V and J ends, which lost 10 bases and 7 bases, there was a span of 17 bases. CDR1 ENHRY and CDR2 SYGVKD come from the germline V gene. The CDR3 nucleotides are TGTGCCACCTCCCTGGAAGGGACAAATTCACCCCTCCACTTT. This encodes CATSLEGTNSPLHF.

The V gene is TRBV2, the J gene TRBJ1-2; D is undetermined. The germline V and J ends were trimmed by 4 bases and 0 bases, with 6 bases remaining between them. There are 13 residues in the CDR3. Germline assignment: CDR1 SNHLY and CDR2 FYNNEI. The CDR3 bases are TGTGCCAGCAGTGTCCAAGCTAACTATGGCTACACCTTC. It codes for CASSVQANYGYTF.

The rearrangement links TRBV21-1 to TRBJ2-6; no DNA check was done on the table's D call, TRBD1. TRBV21-1 is assigned pseudogene status. The CDR3 extends over 19 amino acids. CDR3 residues: CASSKACQGISSGANVLTF. The CDR3 DNA sequence: TGTGCCAGCAGCAAAGCCTGCCAGGGGATAAGCTCTGGGGCCAACGTCCTGACTTTC.

CDR3 DNA: TGTGCCAGCAGCTACGACGGTAGCGGGAGGGGTAGGGCCCAGTACTTC. It translates to CASSYDGSGRGRAQYF. The chain employs TRBV7-2 and TRBJ2-5, with TRBD2 identical over 11 bases. CDR1 SGHTA and CDR2 FQGNSA come from the germline V gene. The CDR3 totals 16 residues. V dropped 4 bases and J dropped 9; count of bases not matched to a gene: 13.

The chain joins TRBV28 to TRBJ1-4, with 7 bases lining up with TRBD1. This CDR3 spans 13 amino acids. The germline V gene has CDR1 MDHEN and CDR2 SYDVKM. The ends lost 6 bases at V and 8 bases at J; junction bases unmatched: 6. The CDR3 DNA follows: TGTGCCAGCAGCCAAGGGGGCCGGGAAAAACTGTTTTTT. Its protein is CASSQGGREKLFF.

V usage is TRBV19 and J usage is TRBJ1-2, with D perhaps matching TRBD1 (5 bases). The CDR3 runs 13 residues. The germline gives CDR1 LNHDA, CDR2 SQIVND (reference sequence). Deletions cut 3 bases from V and 4 bases from J, with 9 bases between. This chain's CDR3 is CASSMAGTYGYTF. DNA for the CDR3: TGTGCCAGTAGTATGGCAGGGACCTATGGCTACACCTTC.

This sequence joins TRBV28 and TRBJ1-2; TRBD1 matches at 11 bases. The CDR3 is 14 amino acids. V trimming: 3 bases; J trimming: 5 bases; junction bases outside the gene matches: 2. Looked up from germline, CDR1 is MDHEN and CDR2 is SYDVKM. CDR3 DNA sequence: TGTGCCAGCAGTTTCCGGGACAGGGGGTATGGCTACACCTTC. It codes for CASSFRDRGYGYTF.